One sample yielded the 20 T cell receptor beta chains listed below, sequenced in a study of beta chain features in type 1 diabetes. cDNA synthesis used the whole RNA isolate, giving expressed TCRB sequences. Assay used: immunoSEQ multiplex PCR; TCRdb lists only in-frame clones, some missing. The profile shows about 320,000 clones, approximately 15% of them singletons. The sequencing sample was made of central memory CD4+ T cells from blood. The receptors shown here come from a man aged 25-40 years in good health.

This clone was counted only a few times. This sequence joins TRBV11-2 and TRBJ1-2, with 8 nucleotides matching TRBD1. V shed 6 bases and J 8 bases; nucleotides not matched to a gene: 8. Germline values: CDR1 SGHAT, CDR2 FQNNGV. The CDR3 has 13 residues. CDR3 sequence (DNA): TGTGCCAGCAGGCCCCCGACAGGGGCCGGCTACACCTTC. It translates to CASRPPTGAGYTF.

This clone was observed many times. The chain recombines TRBV10-3 with TRBJ2-1; either TRBD1 or TRBD2 may supply D (5 bases each). Trimming took 2 bases from V and 0 from J, leaving 8 bases between them. This CDR3 comprises 15 residues. CDR1 is ENHRY, CDR2 SYGVKD, per germline. As DNA, the CDR3 is TGTGCCATCAGTGAGGAGGGGCGCTCCTACAATGAGCAGTTCTTC. Translated, it gives CAISEEGRSYNEQFF.

The chain carries TRBV6-1 and TRBJ2-2; 7 bases align to TRBD2. Unmatched junction bases numbered 8, after V lost 11 bases and J lost 5 bases. This CDR3 contains 13 residues. CDR1 and CDR2 (germline): MNHNS, SASEGT. CDR3 DNA sequence: TGTGCCTCCGGGACTACCCGGACCGGGGAGCTGTTTTTT. It specifies CASGTTRTGELFF.

This clone was seen a handful of times. The chain recombines TRBV5-1 with TRBJ1-1; D remains ambiguous. The CDR3 loop spans 15 amino acids. Between the trimmed V and J ends, which lost 9 bases and 1 base, there was a span of 19 bases. Germline CDR1 reads SGHRS; CDR2 reads YFSETQ. CDR3 residues: CATRGGGDSNTEAFF. The CDR3 nucleotides are TGCGCCACCAGAGGAGGCGGGGATTCGAACACTGAAGCTTTCTTT.

In this sample, this clone turned up a few times. The chain recombines TRBV30 with TRBJ2-1, with D maybe TRBD2 (5 bases). V shed 2 bases and J shed 8 bases, with 13 bases lying between them. The CDR3 runs to 13 residues. CDR1 is GTSNPN and CDR2 is SVGIG in the germline V gene (reference sequence). The CDR3: CAWSRSFGDEQFF. CDR3 in DNA: TGTGCCTGGAGTCGATCCTTCGGGGATGAGCAGTTCTTC.

The chain joins TRBV25-1 to TRBJ1-6, with 11 bases that match TRBD1. V shed 5 bases, J shed 5 bases, and the junction held 5 bases outside the gene matches. CDR1 MGHDK and CDR2 SYGVNS come from the germline V gene. The CDR3 loop spans 16 amino acids. The CDR3: CASSFLDRGHNSPLHF. The CDR3 DNA reads as TGTGCCAGCAGTTTCCTGGACAGGGGGCATAATTCACCCCTCCACTTT. The full variable domain, in which reference TRBV25-1 and TRBJ1-6 provide the parts outside the CDR3, is EADIYQTPRYLVIGTGKKITLECSQTMGHDKMYWYQQDPGMELHLIHYSYGVNSTEKGDLSSESTVSRIRTEHFPLTLESARPSHTSQYLCASSFLDRGHNSPLHFGNGTRLTVT.

The rearrangement joins TRBV29-1 to TRBJ2-7; D assignment may be TRBD1 or TRBD2 (5 bases each). Germline V lookup: CDR1 SQVTM, CDR2 ANQGSEA. V dropped 5 bases and J dropped 0 bases, with 11 bases sitting between them. This CDR3 has 13 residues. The CDR3 DNA reads TGCAGCGTTTACAAGGGGAGCTCCTACGAGCAGTACGTC. Protein product: CSVYKGSSYEQYV.

The chain recombines TRBV5-4 with TRBJ1-1, with D maybe TRBD1 (5 bases). The CDR3 has 14 residues. CDR1 is SGHNT and CDR2 is YYREEE in the germline V gene (reference sequence). The germline V and J ends were trimmed by 4 bases and 5 bases, with 15 bases remaining between them. The CDR3 here is CASSRGHDRTEAFF. CDR3 coding DNA: TGTGCCAGCAGCCGCGGACACGATAGGACTGAAGCTTTCTTT.

This clone has more than one count but fewer than ten. This chain joins TRBV9 and TRBJ2-5; TRBD1 matches at 10 bases. Germline V gene lookup returns CDR1 SGDLS and CDR2 YYNGEE. The J segment lost 4 bases and the V segment lost 0 bases, leaving 6 bases of the junction unmatched. This CDR3 spans 16 amino acids. As DNA, the CDR3 is TGTGCCAGCAGCGTAGATCCGACAGGGGGCGGAGAGACCCAGTACTTC. Translation: CASSVDPTGGGETQYF.

The chain combines TRBV27 with TRBJ2-5; 9 nucleotides agree with TRBD2. V shed 7 bases and J 5 bases; nucleotides not matched to a gene: 14. Per germline, CDR1 MNHEY and CDR2 SMNVEV (reference sequence). The CDR3 has 16 amino acids. The DNA of the CDR3 is TGTGCCAGCACCAAACGGGGTAGCGGGAGTCGCGAGACCCAGTACTTC. Protein product: CASTKRGSGSRETQYF.

This clone has just a few counts. The rearrangement joins TRBV5-6 to TRBJ1-5, with no clear D. V was clipped by 4 bases and J by 1 base, with 15 bases between them. The CDR3 runs 16 residues. Per the germline V gene, CDR1 is SGHDT and CDR2 is YYEEEE. The CDR3 bases are TGTGCCAGCAGCCACGCTTTTGGGATAAGCAATCAGCCCCAGCATTTT. Protein product: CASSHAFGISNQPQHF.

This sequence joins TRBV6-5 and TRBJ1-4, with D tentatively TRBD1 (6 bases). The CDR3 runs 13 residues. The V and J ends lost 6 bases and 6 bases respectively, with 11 bases between them. From germline, CDR1 is MNHEY and CDR2 SVGAGI. The CDR3, as DNA: TGTGCCAGCAGGGCGGACAGACATGAAAAACTGTTTTTT. It specifies CASRADRHEKLFF.

The chain carries TRBV20-1 and TRBJ2-7; D gene ambiguous. Deletions cut 5 bases from V and 2 bases from J, with 7 bases between. CDR3 length equals 11 residues. The germline V gene encodes CDR1 DFQATT and CDR2 SNEGSKA (reference sequence). The CDR3 spells CSAEVAYEQYF. CDR3 bases: TGCAGTGCTGAGGTGGCCTACGAGCAGTACTTC.

This clone turned up a few times. The chain joins TRBV12-5 to TRBJ2-3; 9 bases agree with TRBD2. This CDR3 comprises 12 residues. Germline V gene lookup returns CDR1 LGHNT and CDR2 FRNRAP. V gave up 6 bases and J gave up 11 bases; unmatched junction bases: 6. In nucleotides, the CDR3 is TGTGCTAGTGGGATTATAGCGGGGGTGCAGTATTTT. Translation gives CASGIIAGVQYF.

CDR3 sequence: CASGQANTEAFF. Here the CDR3 DNA reads TGTGCCAGCGGGCAGGCGAACACTGAAGCTTTCTTT. This chain connects TRBV5-4 to TRBJ1-1, with D unclear. Trimming took 7 bases from V and 1 from J, leaving 8 bases between them. This CDR3 region has 12 residues. CDR1 is SGHNT, CDR2 YYREEE, per germline (reference sequence). Variable domain in full (rest from reference TRBV5-4 and TRBJ1-1): ETGVTQSPTHLIKTRGQQVTLRCSSQSGHNTVSWYQQALGQGPQFIFQYYREEENGRGNFPPRFSGLQFPNYSSELNVNALELDDSALYLCASGQANTEAFFGQGTRLTVV.

The rearrangement joins TRBV4-3 to TRBJ1-3; D remains unclear. Germline V gene lookup returns CDR1 LGHNA and CDR2 YSLEER. There are 15 residues in the CDR3. V lost 1 base, J lost 3 bases, and 10 bases lay in between. In nucleotides, the CDR3 is TGCGCCAGCAGCCAAGGCCCCGGAAATGGAAACACCATATATTTT. Protein: CASSQGPGNGNTIYF.

This clone has just a few counts. The chain joins TRBV6-6 to TRBJ2-2, with unresolved D. The germline gives CDR1 MNHNY, CDR2 SVGAGI (reference sequence). This CDR3 is 13 amino acids long. The germline V and J ends were trimmed by 5 bases and 3 bases, with 7 bases remaining between them. The CDR3 loop is CASSDGHTGELFF. In DNA form, the CDR3 reads TGTGCCAGCAGTGATGGGCACACCGGGGAGCTGTTTTTT.

The table lists this clone with a few counts. V and J are TRBV5-1 and TRBJ2-3; 11 bases fit TRBD2. Germline assignment: CDR1 SGHRS and CDR2 YFSETQ. V was pared by 7 bases and J by 2 bases, with 6 bases of the junction left unmatched. CDR3 length equals 15 residues. The CDR3 coding sequence is TGCGCCAGCGGTGGGACTAGCGGACCCACAGATACGCAGTATTTT. Amino acids: CASGGTSGPTDTQYF. Full variable domain (missing parts from reference TRBV5-1 and TRBJ2-3): KAGVTQTPRYLIKTRGQQVTLSCSPISGHRSVSWYQQTPGQGLQFLFEYFSETQRNKGNFPGRFSGRQFSNSRSEMNVSTLELGDSALYLCASGGTSGPTDTQYFGPGTRLTVL.

This clone was counted a few times. V is TRBV14 and J is TRBJ2-7; maybe TRBD1 (5 bases). Germline values: CDR1 SGHDN, CDR2 FVKESK. The CDR3 covers 16 residues. Deletions cut 4 bases from V and 2 bases from J, with 18 bases between. CDR3 DNA sequence: TGTGCCAGCAGCCTACAAGGGCGCAGGGCCCCCTACGAGCAGTACTTC. Translation gives CASSLQGRRAPYEQYF.

V gene TRBV6-5 combines with J gene TRBJ1-4; the match to TRBD1 covers 10 bases. Trimming took 6 bases from V and 9 from J; bases not matched to a gene: 7. Germline CDR1 reads MNHEY; CDR2 reads SVGAGI. The CDR3 totals 14 residues. The CDR3 is CASRPPGQGKKLFF. The CDR3 nucleotides read TGTGCCAGCAGACCCCCGGGACAGGGGAAAAAACTGTTTTTT.